The 4 T cell receptor beta chains presented below share a single source sample, sequenced in a study of CD8 T cells in ankylosing spondylitis. Study results and caveats: What appeared characteristic of ankylosing spondylitis blood was a TCR beta motif of 7 or 8 highly homologous variants.

TCRdb re-called the 5' RACE reads with MiXCR, one entry per CDR3 protein. The sample yields under 850,000 distinct CDR3 sequences, roughly 19% seen once. These receptors are not linked to any known antigen. Sequencing was performed on blood, either unsorted or a sorted T cell fraction (not recorded which). These TCRs come from a male donor with ankylosing spondylitis.

This clonotype was counted a few times. V usage is TRBV10-3 and J usage is TRBJ1-3, with 9 bases that match TRBD1. Germline values: CDR1 ENHRY, CDR2 SYGVKD. The CDR3 extends over 15 amino acids. Germline trimming cut 6 bases from V and 3 bases from J; bases unmatched to any gene: 6. In DNA form, the CDR3 reads TGTGCCATCAGCAGGACAGGGGCGATTGGAAACACCATATATTTT. Encoded protein: CAISRTGAIGNTIYF.

In its sample, this clonotype was seen a few times. The J gene is TRBJ1-5, the V gene TRBV12-3 or TRBV12-4; D gene uncertain. The CDR3 sequence is 15 residues long. Trimming removed 5 bases from V and 3 bases from J, with 14 bases in between. The CDR3, as DNA: TGTGCCAGCAGTACGGGCGGGCACAACAATCAGCCCCAGCATTTT. Translated, it gives CASSTGGHNNQPQHF.

This clonotype was detected only a few times. V and J are TRBV6-2 or TRBV6-3 and TRBJ1-5; D is possibly TRBD1 (6 bases). Germline CDR1 is MNHEY and CDR2 is SVGEGT. The CDR3 runs to 16 residues. Trimming removed 2 bases from V and 2 bases from J, with 13 bases in between. CDR3: CASSYPLGGGNQPQHF. CDR3 DNA sequence: TGTGCCAGCAGTTACCCGCTCGGGGGCGGCAATCAGCCCCAGCATTTT.

V usage is TRBV24-1 and J usage is TRBJ1-2; no firm D call. Looked up from germline, CDR1 is KGHDR and CDR2 is SFDVKD. The CDR3 totals 14 residues. V dropped 5 bases and J dropped 2 bases, with 11 bases sitting between them. The CDR3 coding sequence is TGTGCCACCAGTGGGGCGGATGTGAACTATGGCTACACCTTC. Protein: CATSGADVNYGYTF.